What follows are 13 T cell receptor beta chains derived from one specimen sequenced in a study of identical twins. MiXCR, run by TCRdb on the 5' RACE reads, gives a single entry per CDR3 protein. The table lists about 890,000 distinct CDR3 sequences, 9% to 15% of them singletons. These same data were also listed under a study on yellow fever vaccine responses in identical twins.

The sequenced material came from PBMCs. These receptors all come from a woman under 30 in good health.

This clonotype was counted only a few times. This chain uses TRBV5-1 with TRBJ2-7, with D uncertain. V dropped 0 bases and J dropped 7 bases, with 11 bases sitting between them. The CDR3 contains 13 residues. Germline V gene sequence: CDR1 SGHRS, CDR2 YFSETQ. The CDR3 region is CASSLVDSGEQYF. DNA of the CDR3: TGCGCCAGCAGCTTGGTCGACTCCGGGGAGCAGTACTTC.

This clonotype was seen many times. This rearrangement joins TRBV5-6 to TRBJ2-2, with D perhaps matching TRBD1 (5 bases). V was pared by 2 bases and J by 2 bases, with 10 bases between. This CDR3 is built from 15 residues. The germline gives CDR1 SGHDT, CDR2 YYEEEE. The CDR3 coding sequence is TGTGCCAGCAGCTTCCAGACAGAAAACACCGGGGAGCTGTTTTTT. Translation gives CASSFQTENTGELFF.

The rearrangement links TRBV5-6 to TRBJ1-5; D is possibly TRBD1 (6 bases). The CDR3 has 14 amino acids. V lost 3 bases and J 8 bases, leaving 15 bases between the germline ends. The germline gives CDR1 SGHDT, CDR2 YYEEEE. The CDR3 DNA reads TGTGCCAGCAGCTCCCTACGGGGGGGCGAGCCCCAGCATTTT. This codes for CASSSLRGGEPQHF.

V is TRBV6-4 and J is TRBJ2-3, with D hard to call. From germline, CDR1 is MRHNA and CDR2 SNTAGT. V was clipped by 0 bases and J by 1 base, with 5 bases between them. The CDR3 loop spans 14 amino acids. The chain's CDR3 is CASSDSTGTDTQYF. DNA of the CDR3: TGTGCCAGCAGTGACTCGACCGGCACAGATACGCAGTATTTT.

In this sample, this clonotype turned up once. The chain uses TRBV7-2 and TRBJ2-7; 9 positions agree with TRBD1. CDR3 length equals 16 residues. Germline V gene sequence: CDR1 SGHTA, CDR2 FQGNSA. V lost 3 bases and J lost 2; bases outside the gene matches: 8. The CDR3 nucleotides are TGTGCCAGCAGCTTCGAAGGACAGGGGCTAACCTACGAGCAGTACTTC. This gives the protein CASSFEGQGLTYEQYF.

The V call is TRBV6-1, the J call TRBJ2-3; TRBD1 matches 11 bases. The CDR3 has 15 amino acids. Trimming at V came to 3 bases and at J to 3 bases, leaving 2 bases not matched to a gene. Germline V gene data show CDR1 as MNHNS and CDR2 as SASEGT. This chain's CDR3 is CASSDRDRGTDTQYF. Written as DNA, the CDR3 is TGTGCCAGCAGTGACCGGGACAGGGGGACAGATACGCAGTATTTT.

This clonotype was detected a few times. CDR3 nucleotide sequence: TGTGCCACCGGGGGACTACAGAACACCGGGGAGCTGTTTTTT. It is translated as CATGGLQNTGELFF. The V and J genes are TRBV15 and TRBJ2-2; 7 nucleotides align to TRBD2. Germline values: CDR1 LNHNV, CDR2 YYDKDF (reference sequence). V shed 8 bases and J 1 base; nucleotides not matched to a gene: 4. The length of the CDR3 is 14 residues. Variable domain in full (rest from reference TRBV15 and TRBJ2-2): DAMVIQNPRYQVTQFGKPVTLSCSQTLNHNVMYWYQQKSSQAPKLLFHYYDKDFNNEADTPDNFQSRRPNTSFCFLDIRSPGLGDTAMYLCATGGLQNTGELFFGEGSRLTVL.

The V gene is TRBV4-1, the J gene TRBJ2-2, with D possibly matching TRBD1 (6 bases). The V end lost 0 bases, the J end lost 4 bases, and 9 bases lay between the germline ends. The CDR3 runs 15 residues. The V gene's germline CDR1 is MGHRA and CDR2 YSYEKL. The CDR3 DNA sequence: TGCGCCAGCAGCCAAGACCCAGGGGTCACCGGGGAGCTGTTTTTT. This codes for CASSQDPGVTGELFF.

This sequence joins TRBV19 and TRBJ1-4; D is possibly TRBD1 (6 bases). The germline V gene encodes CDR1 LNHDA and CDR2 SQIVND (reference sequence). The CDR3 covers 14 residues. V was pared by 3 bases and J by 4 bases, with 9 bases between. The CDR3 coding sequence is TGTGCCAGTAGTATCCAGGGGCTTAATGAAAAACTGTTTTTT. It specifies CASSIQGLNEKLFF.

This clonotype was observed a few times. J is TRBJ2-4 and V is TRBV5-6; D not certain. V lost 1 base, J lost 11 bases, and 13 bases lay in between. CDR1 and CDR2 (germline): SGHDT, YYEEEE. The CDR3 contains 13 residues. CDR3 sequence reads: CASSLNSRRFQYF. CDR3 sequence (DNA): TGTGCCAGCAGCTTGAACAGCCGTCGTTTTCAGTACTTC.

The V gene is TRBV5-1, the J gene TRBJ2-5, with a weak D call TRBD1 (6 bases). Germline CDR1 is SGHRS and CDR2 is YFSETQ. The CDR3 is made up of 14 amino acids. Trimming shortened V by 5 bases and J by 0 bases, and 11 bases separated the two germline ends. CDR3 sequence reads: CASRMGANQETQYF. For the CDR3, the DNA is TGCGCCAGCAGAATGGGGGCTAACCAAGAGACCCAGTACTTC. The whole variable domain, filled in from reference TRBV5-1 and TRBJ2-5, reads KAGVTQTPRYLIKTRGQQVTLSCSPISGHRSVSWYQQTPGQGLQFLFEYFSETQRNKGNFPGRFSGRQFSNSRSEMNVSTLELGDSALYLCASRMGANQETQYFGPGTRLLVL.

The V gene is TRBV20-1, the J gene TRBJ2-7, with D possibly TRBD2 on 5 matching bases. The length of the CDR3 is 13 residues. Trimming took 3 bases from V and 0 from J, leaving 9 bases between them. Looked up from germline, CDR1 is DFQATT and CDR2 is SNEGSKA (reference sequence). The CDR3 DNA follows: TGCAGTGCTAGTCGAGGGAGCTCCTACGAGCAGTACGTC. Amino acid sequence: CSASRGSSYEQYV.

This clonotype turned up a few times. The rearrangement uses TRBV29-1 and TRBJ2-1; TRBD2 aligns across 9 bases. CDR1 SQVTM and CDR2 ANQGSEA come from the germline V gene. V shed 4 bases, J shed 6 bases, and the junction held 7 bases outside the gene matches. This CDR3 is built from 14 residues. The CDR3 loop is CSVVREGTVNEQFF. CDR3 coding DNA: TGCAGCGTTGTGCGGGAGGGAACCGTCAATGAGCAGTTCTTC.